Included here is one TCR beta chain sequence, with context. The record originates from a study of blood T cell repertoires in COVID-19. Study in general: PBMCs, B-cell-depleted T cells, or T cells were the source of the cDNA or gDNA that made up the material.

Clones were sequenced by immunoSEQ multiplex PCR, and TCRdb holds only the in-frame ones, with some missing. The sample records about 210,000 clones, more than 75% being singletons. The cohort comprised adults aged about 18 to 90 years residing in approximately 22 US areas. This TCR derives from a man aged 30-40 years with acute COVID-19. The sample taken for sequencing was PBMCs or T cells enriched from blood (not recorded which).

The CDR3 bases are TGTGCCAGTAGTATCTTGGGCCCGAATTCACCCCTCCACTTT. Translation: CASSILGPNSPLHF. The rearrangement uses TRBV19 and TRBJ1-6, with D unresolved. CDR3 length: 14 amino acids. V was pared by 3 bases and J by 7 bases, with 10 bases between. Germline CDR1 is LNHDA and CDR2 is SQIVND (reference sequence).